This T cell receptor (beta chain) was recovered during a study of cytotoxic CD8 clonotypes in ibrutinib-treated CLL. The wider study: Response samples came after a median about 11 months of treatment, range 6 to 36.

The data were produced by immunoSEQ multiplex PCR, yet TCRdb's version contains in-frame clones alone and is incomplete. The profile covers about 45,000 clones, with about 65% appearing a single time and roughly 21% taken by the ten largest. The CDR3 has 14 residues. CDR1 is MDHEN, CDR2 SYDVKM, per germline. The V end was cut by 5 bases, the J end by 4 bases, with 14 bases between. The sequence was obtained from a human donor with chronic lymphocytic leukemia. Here the sequenced sample was PBMCs, taken after 24 months of ibrutinib treatment. The chain combines TRBV28 with TRBJ1-2; tentative D call: TRBD1 (5 bases). The CDR3 DNA sequence: TGTGCCAGCAGTCTCCAGACAGCCTCCTATGGCTACACCTTC. It is translated as CASSLQTASYGYTF.